This T cell receptor beta chain was identified in a study of T cell repertoires in cytomegalovirus infection (dated by TCRdb to about 2019). The study in broad terms: Alongside well-studied HLA-B-restricted epitopes, the peptide stimulations were aimed at recently identified HLA-C-restricted CMV epitopes, whose presentation resists viral immunomodulation. Donor HLA type was relevant to the analysis, as public TCR beta signatures indicated carriage of CMV infection together with the matching HLA type. Beyond this particular receptor, the publication reports: Carriers of CMV infection plus the relevant HLA type were discriminated by the cumulative frequency of public TCR beta family members in the study cohort and in an independent 352-donor cohort. In the ex vivo response, HLA-C-restricted CMV-specific TCR beta clonotypes were dominant, and in two of eight donors the single most frequent clonotype came from this HLA-C-restricted group.

About this clonotype: There is no known antigen for this receptor. Base qualities are not provided; no much larger clone lies one nucleotide away.

The label giving this sample's treatment or condition can be read as: in vitro stimulation with specific CMV peptide epitopes to enrich CMV-specific T cells. These reads were obtained on an Illumina HiSeq 1500. TCRdb passed the public sequencing reads through fastp at Q25 and MiXCR, retaining productive beta sequences. When rows share a CDR3 protein, they turn into one entry using the most common DNA and genes. This sample gives 640,000 or so distinct CDR3 sequences in total; around 35% of them show up just once. Together, the top ten hold roughly 18% of the sample. As encoded in the germline V gene (reference sequence), CDR1 is LGHDT while CDR2 is YNNKEL. The V end loses 1 base and the J end loses 10 bases, and a stretch of 10 bases separates them. From the cysteine through the phenylalanine, the CDR3 covers 12 amino acids. Only the CDR3 part of the read is kept: 36 bases, read in frame from the first base.

The receptor comes from a human donor in good health (CMV status not recorded). Some clones in this sample may be carry-over from other donors' samples. The sequence is built from TRBV3-1 and TRBJ2-5; the D gene lacks a confident call. The input for sequencing was cultured PBMCs, taken from culture after CMV antigen stimulation. The bases are TGTGCCAGCAGCCAAGCACCATGGGGCCAGTACTTC. It encodes CASSQAPWGQYF.